In this sample, the clone carrying this TCR beta chain turned up once. The CDR3 covers 18 residues. From germline, CDR1 is MNHEY and CDR2 SVGEGT. V trimming: 7 bases; J trimming: 0 bases; junction bases outside the gene matches: 8. The data were taken from a study of blood T cell repertoires in COVID-19. Across the study: Collection of acute and convalescent COVID-19 samples took place in the United States, Italy and Spain. Sources were T cells, B-cell-depleted T cells, or PBMCs; the material itself was cDNA or gDNA.

Authors' analysis steps: Scientists estimated how many nucleated cells there were by amplifying reference gene primers. The assay was immunoSEQ multiplex PCR, and TCRdb's table has in-frame clones only and misses some. V, J and clone size reflect that table, while D and trimming were determined from the DNA. The sample holds under 150,000 clones; around 81% are singletons and the top ten take nearly 3%. This chain uses TRBV6-2 or TRBV6-3 with TRBJ2-4, with 14 positions matching TRBD2. Sequencing was performed on peripheral blood. This clonotype was sampled from a woman in her thirties or forties with active or convalescent COVID-19. The CDR3 region is CASTPGLAGVGAKNIQYF. Written as DNA, the CDR3 is TGTGCCAGCACCCCGGGACTAGCGGGAGTGGGAGCCAAAAACATTCAGTACTTC.